The rows below give T cell receptor beta chains drawn from one sample of a study of OX40 agonist ivuxolimab in advanced cancers. Clones were read by immunoSEQ multiplex PCR, and TCRdb kept only the in-frame ones, dropping some. This table has approximately 79,000 clones, over 70% appearing once. The sample here was CD4+ or CD8+ T cells sorted from blood, taken in a trial of the OX40 agonist ivuxolimab. The receptors come from an adult with an advanced solid tumor such as melanoma, head and neck, liver or kidney cancer. CDR3s include the opening cysteine and the closing phenylalanine or tryptophan. A D gene is named only where the DNA matches it firmly. Not all rows give a size; the values are once, few, many and, for expanded clones, a class.

TRBV5-8	TRBJ2-5	.	TRBD2	TGTGCCAGCAGCTTGGGTGAGCTAGCGGGGGCGTACCAAGAGACCCAGTACTTC	CASSLGELAGAYQETQYF
TRBV5-6	TRBJ2-7	.	.	TGTGCCAGCAGCTTAGTCTCCCCACGCGAGGGGGAGCAGTACTTC	CASSLVSPREGEQYF
TRBV7-2	TRBJ2-7	.	TRBD2	TGTGCCAGCAGGTCCGCGGGGGGGCGTTACTCCCACGAGCAGTACTTC	CASRSAGGRYSHEQYF
TRBV9	TRBJ2-5	.	.	TGTGCCAGCAGCACACCCCCCCCGGGGGAGACCCAGTACTTC	CASSTPPPGETQYF
TRBV7-8	TRBJ2-3	.	TRBD1	TGTGCCAGCAGCCCCCGGACAGGTCCTGAGCCAGATACGCAGTATTTT	CASSPRTGPEPDTQYF
TRBV30	TRBJ1-6	.	.	TGTGCGACGGACCAGTTTAATTCACCCCTCCACTTT	CATDQFNSPLHF
TRBV5-4	TRBJ1-2	few	.	TGTGCCAGCAGCACCCCTGGTGCCGGTTCTAACTATGGCTACACCTTC	CASSTPGAGSNYGYTF
TRBV7-8	TRBJ2-3	.	.	TGTGCCAGCAGCTTAGAGCAGAGGAGCACAGATACGCAGTATTTT	CASSLEQRSTDTQYF
TRBV6-5	TRBJ1-4	.	.	TGTGCCAGCAGGTCTAAAGAAAAACTGTTTTTT	CASRSKEKLFF
TRBV30	TRBJ1-1	.	.	TGTGCCGCTACCCGGGGTTCTAACACTGAAGCTTTCTTT	CAATRGSNTEAFF
TRBV4-1	TRBJ2-7	.	TRBD2	TGCGCCAGCAGCCCTAACCATGGGACTAGCGATCACTACGAGCAGTACTTC	CASSPNHGTSDHYEQYF
TRBV5-1	TRBJ2-7	.	.	TGCGCCAGCAGGGGGGTGGGGGGCCTGGGCTACGAGCAGTACTTC	CASRGVGGLGYEQYF
TRBV5-1	TRBJ1-2	.	.	TGCGCCAGCAGCTCCGATGGGGCCCGGGGTGGCTACACCTTC	CASSSDGARGGYTF
TRBV12-5	TRBJ1-2	.	TRBD1	TGTGCTAGTGGTTTGGGGACAGGGATCGGGAGCTATGGCTACACCTTC	CASGLGTGIGSYGYTF